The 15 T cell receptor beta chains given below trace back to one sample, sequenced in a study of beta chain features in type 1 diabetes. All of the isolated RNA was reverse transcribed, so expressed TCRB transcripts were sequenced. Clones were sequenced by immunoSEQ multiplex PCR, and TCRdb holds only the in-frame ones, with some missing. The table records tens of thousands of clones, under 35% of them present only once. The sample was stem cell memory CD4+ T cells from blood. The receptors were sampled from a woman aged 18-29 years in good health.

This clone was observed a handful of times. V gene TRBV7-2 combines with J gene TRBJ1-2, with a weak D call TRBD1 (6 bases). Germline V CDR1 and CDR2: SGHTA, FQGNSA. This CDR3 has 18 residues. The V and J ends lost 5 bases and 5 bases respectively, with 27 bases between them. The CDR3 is CASSPSTGALGLGYGYTF. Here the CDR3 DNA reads TGTGCCAGCAGCCCGTCGACAGGTGCCCTCGGGTTAGGGTATGGCTACACCTTC.

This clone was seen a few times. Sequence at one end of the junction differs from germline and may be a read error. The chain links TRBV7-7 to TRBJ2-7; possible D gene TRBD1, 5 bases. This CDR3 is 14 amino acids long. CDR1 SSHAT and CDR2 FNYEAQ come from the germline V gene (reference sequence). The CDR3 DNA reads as TGTGCTAGCAGCCCCACAGACAGCTCCTACGAGCAGTACTTC. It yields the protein CASSPTDSSYEQYF.

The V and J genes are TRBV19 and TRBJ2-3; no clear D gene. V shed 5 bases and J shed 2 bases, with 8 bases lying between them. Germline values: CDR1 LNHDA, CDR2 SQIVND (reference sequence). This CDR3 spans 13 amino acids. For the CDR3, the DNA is TGTGCCAGTAGTTCGCAGGTCACAGATACGCAGTATTTT. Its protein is CASSSQVTDTQYF.

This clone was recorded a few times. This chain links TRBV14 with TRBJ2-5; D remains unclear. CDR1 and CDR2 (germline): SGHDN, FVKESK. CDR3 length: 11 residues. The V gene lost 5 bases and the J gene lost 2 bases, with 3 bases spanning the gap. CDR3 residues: CASSSQETQYF. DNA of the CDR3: TGTGCCAGCAGCTCTCAAGAGACCCAGTACTTC.

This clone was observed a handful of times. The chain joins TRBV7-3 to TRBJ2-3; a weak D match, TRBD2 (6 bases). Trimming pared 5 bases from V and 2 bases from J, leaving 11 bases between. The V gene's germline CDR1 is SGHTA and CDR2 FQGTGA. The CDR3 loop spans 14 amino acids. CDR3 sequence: CASSPGRFTDTQYF. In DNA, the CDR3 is TGTGCCAGCAGCCCAGGGAGGTTCACAGATACGCAGTATTTT.

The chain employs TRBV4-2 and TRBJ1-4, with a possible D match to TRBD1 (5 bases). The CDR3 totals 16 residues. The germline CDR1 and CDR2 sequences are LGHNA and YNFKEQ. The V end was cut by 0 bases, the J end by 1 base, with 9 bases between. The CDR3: CASSQDLRVTNEKLFF. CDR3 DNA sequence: TGTGCCAGCAGCCAAGATCTCAGGGTAACTAATGAAAAACTGTTTTTT.

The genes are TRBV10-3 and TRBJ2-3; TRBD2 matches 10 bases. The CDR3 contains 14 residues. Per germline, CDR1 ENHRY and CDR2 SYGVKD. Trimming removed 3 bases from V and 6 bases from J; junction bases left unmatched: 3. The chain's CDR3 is CAISDGTSADTQYF. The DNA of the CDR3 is TGTGCCATCAGTGACGGGACTAGCGCTGATACGCAGTATTTT.

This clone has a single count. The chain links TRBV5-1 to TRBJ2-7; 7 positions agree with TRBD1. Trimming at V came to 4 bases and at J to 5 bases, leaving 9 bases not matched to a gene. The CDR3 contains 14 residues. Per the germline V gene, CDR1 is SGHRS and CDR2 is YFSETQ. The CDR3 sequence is CASSAARTGDEQYF. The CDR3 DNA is TGCGCCAGCAGCGCCGCCCGCACAGGGGACGAGCAGTACTTC.

CDR3 in amino acids: CASSEADRRENIQYF. In DNA, the CDR3 is TGTGCCAGCAGTGAAGCAGACCGGAGGGAGAACATTCAGTACTTC. This chain joins TRBV6-1 and TRBJ2-4, with D possibly matching TRBD2 (6 bases). Looked up from germline, CDR1 is MNHNS and CDR2 is SASEGT. The CDR3 has 15 amino acids. Between the trimmed V and J ends, which lost 0 bases and 7 bases, there was a span of 13 bases.

CDR3 in amino acids: CAWIPRGETQYF. The CDR3 coding sequence is TGTGCCTGGATTCCCCGGGGGGAGACCCAGTACTTC. V gene TRBV30 combines with J gene TRBJ2-5; possible D gene TRBD2, 6 bases. With 4 bases removed from V and 5 bases from J, the gap between germline ends came to 11 bases. This CDR3 comprises 12 residues. Germline assignment: CDR1 GTSNPN and CDR2 SVGIG (reference sequence).

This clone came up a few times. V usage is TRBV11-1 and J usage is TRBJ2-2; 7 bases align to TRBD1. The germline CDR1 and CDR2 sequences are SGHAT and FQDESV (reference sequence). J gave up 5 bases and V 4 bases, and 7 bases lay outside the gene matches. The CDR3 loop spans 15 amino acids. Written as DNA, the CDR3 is TGTGCCAGCAGCTCTCGACAGGGACATACCGGGGAGCTGTTTTTT. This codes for CASSSRQGHTGELFF.

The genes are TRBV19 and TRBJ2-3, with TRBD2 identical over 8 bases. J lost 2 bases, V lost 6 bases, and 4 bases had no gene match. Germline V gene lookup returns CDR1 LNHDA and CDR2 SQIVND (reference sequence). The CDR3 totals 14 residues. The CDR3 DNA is TGTGCCAGTAGAGCGGGGGTCGCCACAGATACGCAGTATTTT. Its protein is CASRAGVATDTQYF. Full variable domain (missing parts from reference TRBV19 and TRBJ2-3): DGGITQSPKYLFRKEGQNVTLSCEQNLNHDAMYWYRQDPGQGLRLIYYSQIVNDFQKGDIAEGYSVSREKKESFPLTVTSAQKNPTAFYLCASRAGVATDTQYFGPGTRLTVL.

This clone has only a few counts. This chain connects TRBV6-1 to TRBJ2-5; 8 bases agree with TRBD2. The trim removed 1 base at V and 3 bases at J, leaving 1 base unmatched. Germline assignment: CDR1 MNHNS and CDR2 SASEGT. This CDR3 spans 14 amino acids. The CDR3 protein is CASSEGTSKETQYF. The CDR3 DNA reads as TGTGCCAGCAGTGAAGGGACTAGCAAAGAGACCCAGTACTTC.

In nucleotides, the CDR3 is TGCGCCAGCAGCTTGGCCGGGACTCCTCAAGAGACCCAGTACTTC. Translated: CASSLAGTPQETQYF. The chain joins TRBV5-1 to TRBJ2-5; TRBD2 might be the D (6 bases). In germline, CDR1 is SGHRS, CDR2 YFSETQ. The CDR3 extends over 15 amino acids. The ends were cut back, 0 bases at V and 2 bases at J, with 11 bases in the middle.

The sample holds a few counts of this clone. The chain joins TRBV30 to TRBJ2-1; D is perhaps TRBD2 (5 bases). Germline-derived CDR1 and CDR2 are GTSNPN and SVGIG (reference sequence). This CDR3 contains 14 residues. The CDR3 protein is CAGSGLASFHEQFF. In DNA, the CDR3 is TGTGCGGGCTCTGGGCTAGCCTCCTTTCATGAGCAGTTCTTC.